Each of the 5 T cell receptor beta chains below was sequenced from the same sample in a study of radiation and T cells in renal cell carcinoma. As to time point: blood 4 weeks post-SBRT, at nephrectomy. Treatment specified: 15 Gy SBRT to primary tumor, nephrectomy 4 weeks later. The data were produced by immunoSEQ multiplex PCR, yet TCRdb's version contains in-frame clones alone and is incomplete. The profile covers tens of thousands of clones, with approximately 80% appearing a single time and roughly a tenth taken by the ten largest. The sample in question was blood, obtained from a patient whose treatment included radiotherapy and nephrectomy. These receptors came from a man aged 50-60 years with renal cell carcinoma.

The rearrangement joins TRBV27 to TRBJ2-7; tentatively, D is TRBD2 (7 bases). Germline loops: CDR1 MNHEY, CDR2 SMNVEV (reference sequence). Deletions cut 6 bases from V and 2 bases from J, with 17 bases between. CDR3 length: 15 amino acids. The CDR3 region is CASSRRAGTTYEQYF. The CDR3 region has the DNA TGTGCCAGCAGCCGGCGAGCGGGGACAACCTACGAGCAGTACTTC.

This clone qualifies as medium-sized. V usage is TRBV7-9 and J usage is TRBJ2-7, with a tentative D call TRBD2 (5 bases). The germline CDR1 and CDR2 sequences are SEHNR and FQNEAQ (reference sequence). Trimming pared 2 bases from V and 2 bases from J, leaving 10 bases between. This CDR3 spans 14 amino acids. The CDR3 sequence is CASSLTGVTYEQYF. CDR3 bases: TGTGCCAGCAGCTTAACCGGGGTTACCTACGAGCAGTACTTC.

The sample holds one count of this clone. The CDR3: CASSYSGLGSYEQYF. In nucleotides, the CDR3 is TGTGCCAGCAGTTACTCAGGGCTGGGTTCCTACGAGCAGTACTTC. The chain has TRBV6-6 and TRBJ2-7; D gene unclear. V dropped 0 bases and J dropped 1 base, with 10 bases sitting between them. CDR1 and CDR2 from the germline V gene are MNHNY and SVGAGI (reference sequence). The CDR3 is 15 amino acids.

The CDR3 DNA sequence: TGTGCCAGCAGTTCGAACGTACTCATCGAGCAGTACTTC. Amino acid sequence: CASSSNVLIEQYF. The chain combines TRBV6-1 with TRBJ2-7; no firm D call. CDR3 length: 13 residues. Trimming pared 5 bases from V and 6 bases from J, leaving 14 bases between. The germline V gene has CDR1 MNHNS and CDR2 SASEGT.

The rearrangement links TRBV5-1 to TRBJ2-1; TRBD2 matches at 13 bases. CDR1 SGHRS and CDR2 YFSETQ come from the germline V gene. The junction had 5 bases not matched to a gene; V was cut back by 2 bases and J by 15 bases. The CDR3 contains 13 residues. CDR3 loop: CASSFTSGGAPFF. The CDR3 region has the DNA TGCGCCAGCAGCTTTACTAGCGGGGGGGCCCCGTTCTTC.